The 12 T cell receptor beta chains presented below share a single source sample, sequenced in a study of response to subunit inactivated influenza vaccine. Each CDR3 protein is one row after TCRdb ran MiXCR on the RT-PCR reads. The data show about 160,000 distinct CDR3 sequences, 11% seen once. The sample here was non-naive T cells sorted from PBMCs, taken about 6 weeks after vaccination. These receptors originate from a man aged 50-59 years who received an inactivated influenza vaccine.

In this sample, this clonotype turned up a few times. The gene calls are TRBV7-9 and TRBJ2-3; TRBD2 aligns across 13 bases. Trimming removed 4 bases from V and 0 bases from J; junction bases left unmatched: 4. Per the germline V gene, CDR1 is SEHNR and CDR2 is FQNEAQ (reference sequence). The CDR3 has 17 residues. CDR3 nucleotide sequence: TGTGCCAGCAGCTCTGGACTAGCGGGAGCTAGCACAGATACGCAGTATTTT. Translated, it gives CASSSGLAGASTDTQYF.

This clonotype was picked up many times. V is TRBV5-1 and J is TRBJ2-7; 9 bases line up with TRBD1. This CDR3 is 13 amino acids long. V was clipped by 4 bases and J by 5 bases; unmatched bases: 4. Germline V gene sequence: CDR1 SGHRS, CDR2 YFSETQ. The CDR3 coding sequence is TGCGCCAGCAGCCTCCGGGACAGGGACGAGCAGTACTTC. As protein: CASSLRDRDEQYF. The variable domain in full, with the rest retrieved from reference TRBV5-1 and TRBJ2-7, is KAGVTQTPRYLIKTRGQQVTLSCSPISGHRSVSWYQQTPGQGLQFLFEYFSETQRNKGNFPGRFSGRQFSNSRSEMNVSTLELGDSALYLCASSLRDRDEQYFGPGTRLTVT.

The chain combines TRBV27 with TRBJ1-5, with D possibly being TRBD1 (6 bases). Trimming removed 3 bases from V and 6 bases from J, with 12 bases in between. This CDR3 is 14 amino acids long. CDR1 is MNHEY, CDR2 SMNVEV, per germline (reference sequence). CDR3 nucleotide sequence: TGTGCCAGCAGTTTGAACAGGGTATTTCAGCCCCAGCATTTT. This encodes CASSLNRVFQPQHF.

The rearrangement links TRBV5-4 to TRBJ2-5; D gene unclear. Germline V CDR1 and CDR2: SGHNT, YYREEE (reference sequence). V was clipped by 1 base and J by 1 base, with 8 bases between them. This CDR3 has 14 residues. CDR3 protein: CASSLSHSQETQYF. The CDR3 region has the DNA TGTGCCAGCAGCTTGTCTCACTCCCAAGAGACCCAGTACTTC. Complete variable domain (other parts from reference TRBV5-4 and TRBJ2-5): ETGVTQSPTHLIKTRGQQVTLRCSSQSGHNTVSWYQQALGQGPQFIFQYYREEENGRGNFPPRFSGLQFPNYSSELNVNALELDDSALYLCASSLSHSQETQYFGPGTRLLVL.

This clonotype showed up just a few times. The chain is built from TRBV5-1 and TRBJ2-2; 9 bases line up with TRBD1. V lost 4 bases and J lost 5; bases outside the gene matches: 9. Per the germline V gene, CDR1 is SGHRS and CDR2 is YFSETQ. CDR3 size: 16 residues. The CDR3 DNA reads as TGCGCCAGCAGCACTGGGACAGGGCGTTTTACCGGGGAGCTGTTTTTT. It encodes CASSTGTGRFTGELFF.

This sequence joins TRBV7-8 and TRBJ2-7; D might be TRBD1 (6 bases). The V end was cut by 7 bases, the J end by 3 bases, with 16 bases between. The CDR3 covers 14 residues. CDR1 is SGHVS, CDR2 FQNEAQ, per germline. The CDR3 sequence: CASTVRTDIYEQYF. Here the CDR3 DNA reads TGTGCCAGCACCGTACGGACAGATATCTACGAGCAGTACTTC.

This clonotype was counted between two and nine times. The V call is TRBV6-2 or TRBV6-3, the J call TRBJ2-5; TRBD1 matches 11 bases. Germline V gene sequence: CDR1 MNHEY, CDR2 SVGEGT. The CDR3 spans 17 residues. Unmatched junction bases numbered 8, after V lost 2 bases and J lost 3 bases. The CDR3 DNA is TGTGCCAGCAGTTACACTCCGGGACAGGGGGACGAAGAGACCCAGTACTTC. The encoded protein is CASSYTPGQGDEETQYF.

CDR3 coding DNA: TGTGCCACCAGCAACGCCCTAGGTGGCTACACCTTC. Protein: CATSNALGGYTF. The chain joins TRBV15 to TRBJ1-2, with D uncertain. V lost 4 bases and J lost 7, with 10 bases in between. The CDR3 is 12 amino acids. Germline lookup yields CDR1 LNHNV and CDR2 YYDKDF (reference sequence). Full variable domain (remainder filled in from reference TRBV15 and TRBJ1-2): DAMVIQNPRYQVTQFGKPVTLSCSQTLNHNVMYWYQQKSSQAPKLLFHYYDKDFNNEADTPDNFQSRRPNTSFCFLDIRSPGLGDTAMYLCATSNALGGYTFGSGTRLTVV.

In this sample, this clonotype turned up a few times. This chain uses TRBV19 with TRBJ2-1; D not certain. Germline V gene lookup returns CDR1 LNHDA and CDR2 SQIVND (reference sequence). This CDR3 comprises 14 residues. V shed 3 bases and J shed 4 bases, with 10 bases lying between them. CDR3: CASSMESRYNEQFF. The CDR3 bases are TGTGCCAGTAGTATGGAATCCAGGTACAATGAGCAGTTCTTC.

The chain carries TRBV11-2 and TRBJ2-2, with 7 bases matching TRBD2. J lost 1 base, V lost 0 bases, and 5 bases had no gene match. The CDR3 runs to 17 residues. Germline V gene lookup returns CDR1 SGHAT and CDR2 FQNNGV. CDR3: CASSLDGERGNTGELFF. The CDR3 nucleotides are TGTGCCAGCAGCTTAGATGGGGAGCGGGGGAACACCGGGGAGCTGTTTTTT.

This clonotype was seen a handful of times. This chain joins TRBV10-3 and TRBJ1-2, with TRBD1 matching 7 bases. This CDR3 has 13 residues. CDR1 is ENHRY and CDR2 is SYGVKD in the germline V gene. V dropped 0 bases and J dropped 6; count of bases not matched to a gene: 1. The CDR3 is CAISESDRDGYTF. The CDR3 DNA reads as TGTGCCATCAGTGAGTCCGACAGGGATGGCTACACCTTC.

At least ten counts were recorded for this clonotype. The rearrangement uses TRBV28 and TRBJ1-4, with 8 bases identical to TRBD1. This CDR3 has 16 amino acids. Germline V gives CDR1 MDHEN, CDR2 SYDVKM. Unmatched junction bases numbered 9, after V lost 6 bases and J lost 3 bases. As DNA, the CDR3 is TGTGCCAGCAGACCGACAGGGGAGAAGGCTAATGAAAAACTGTTTTTT. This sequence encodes CASRPTGEKANEKLFF.